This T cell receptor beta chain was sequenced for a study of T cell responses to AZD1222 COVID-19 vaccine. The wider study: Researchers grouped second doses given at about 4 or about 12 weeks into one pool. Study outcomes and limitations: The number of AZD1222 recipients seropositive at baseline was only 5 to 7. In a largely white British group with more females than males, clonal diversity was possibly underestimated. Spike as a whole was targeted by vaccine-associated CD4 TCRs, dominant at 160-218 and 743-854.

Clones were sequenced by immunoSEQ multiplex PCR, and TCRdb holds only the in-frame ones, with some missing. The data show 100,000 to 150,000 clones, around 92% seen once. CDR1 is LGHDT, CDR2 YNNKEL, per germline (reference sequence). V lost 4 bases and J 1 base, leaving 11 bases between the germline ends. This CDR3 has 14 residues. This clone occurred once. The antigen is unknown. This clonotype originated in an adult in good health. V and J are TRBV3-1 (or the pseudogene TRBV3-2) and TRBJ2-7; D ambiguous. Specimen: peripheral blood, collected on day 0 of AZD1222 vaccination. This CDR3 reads CASSRGPESYEQYF. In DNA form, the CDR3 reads TGTGCCAGCAGCCGCGGACCTGAATCCTACGAGCAGTACTTC.